What follows are 3 T cell receptor beta chains derived from one specimen sequenced in a study of T cell responses to AZD1222 COVID-19 vaccine. Clones were sequenced by immunoSEQ multiplex PCR, and TCRdb holds only the in-frame ones, with some missing. The sample consists of some 170,000 clones, approximately 90% of them appearing once. The sample in question was peripheral blood, obtained 28 days after the second dose of the MenACWY control vaccine. These receptors came from an adult who received the MenACWY meningococcal vaccine as a control.

The CDR3 loop reads CAWGAATDTQYF. In DNA, the CDR3 is TGTGCCTGGGGGGCGGCAACGGATACGCAGTATTTT. The chain joins TRBV30 to TRBJ2-3; D might be TRBD1 (5 bases). Germline CDR1 reads GTSNPN; CDR2 reads SVGIG (reference sequence). Trimming removed 5 bases from V and 6 bases from J, with 12 bases in between. The CDR3 covers 12 residues.

The J gene is TRBJ2-7, the V gene TRBV6-5; a possible D gene is TRBD1 (6 bases). V was trimmed by 10 bases and J by 9 bases, leaving 16 bases between them. The germline gives CDR1 MNHEY, CDR2 SVGAGI. The CDR3 length is 11 residues. The CDR3 sequence: CATSLGTRQYF. The CDR3 coding sequence is TGTGCCACCTCCTTGGGGACACGGCAGTACTTC.

V usage is TRBV2 and J usage is TRBJ1-5, with 12 bases matching TRBD1. Germline V gene sequence: CDR1 SNHLY, CDR2 FYNNEI. The CDR3 has 17 residues. V shed 8 bases, J shed 0 bases, and the junction held 8 bases outside the gene matches. The chain's CDR3 is CASAGQGALISNQPQHF. CDR3 nucleotide sequence: TGTGCCAGCGCGGGACAGGGGGCTTTAATTAGCAATCAGCCCCAGCATTTT. The entire variable domain, with the rest obtained from reference TRBV2 and TRBJ1-5, is as follows: EPEVTQTPSHQVTQMGQEVILRCVPISNHLYFYWYRQILGQKVEFLVSFYNNEISEKSEIFDDQFSVERPDGSNFTLKIRSTKLEDSAMYFCASAGQGALISNQPQHFGDGTRLSIL.